The source of this T cell receptor (beta chain) is a study of T cells expressing NK-cell markers. TCRdb re-analyzed the 5' RACE reads; it lists each CDR3 protein once, without DNA. The sample table includes 350,000 to 500,000 distinct CDR3 sequences. CDR3 length: 17 residues. The germline V gene has CDR1 SGHTA and CDR2 FQGNSA. The chain has TRBV7-2 and TRBJ2-7; TCRdb lists TRBD2, though no DNA is available to test this call. The specimen sequenced was blood T cells: a sorted CD56 or NKG2C T cell subset, CD4+ or CD8+ T cells, or bulk PBMC T cells (not recorded which). The sequence was collected from a woman aged 18 to 75 in good health. Here the CDR3 reads CASSLISGRAVSYEQYF.